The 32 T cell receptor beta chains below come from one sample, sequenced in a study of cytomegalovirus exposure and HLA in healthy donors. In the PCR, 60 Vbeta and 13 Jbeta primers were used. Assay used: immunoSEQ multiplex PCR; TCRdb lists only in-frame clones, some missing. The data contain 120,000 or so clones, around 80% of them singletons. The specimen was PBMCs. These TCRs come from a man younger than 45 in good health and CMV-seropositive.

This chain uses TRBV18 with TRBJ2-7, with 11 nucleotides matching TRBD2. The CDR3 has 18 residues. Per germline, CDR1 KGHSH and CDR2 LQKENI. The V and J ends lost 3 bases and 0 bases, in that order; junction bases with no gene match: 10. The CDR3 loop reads CASSPTRIGTSGSYEQYF. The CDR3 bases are TGTGCCAGCTCACCTACACGAATCGGGACTAGCGGCTCCTACGAGCAGTACTTC.

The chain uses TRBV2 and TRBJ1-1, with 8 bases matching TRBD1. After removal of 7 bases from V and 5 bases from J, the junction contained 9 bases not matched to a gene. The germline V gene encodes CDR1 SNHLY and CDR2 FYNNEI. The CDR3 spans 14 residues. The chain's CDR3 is CASTVGQGGTEAFF. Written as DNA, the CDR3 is TGTGCCAGCACCGTAGGACAGGGCGGGACTGAAGCTTTCTTT.

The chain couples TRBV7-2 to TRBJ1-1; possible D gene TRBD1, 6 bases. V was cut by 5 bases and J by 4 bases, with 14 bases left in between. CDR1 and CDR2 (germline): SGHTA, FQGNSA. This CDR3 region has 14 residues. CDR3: CASSQATGTTEAFF. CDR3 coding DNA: TGTGCCAGCAGCCAAGCAACAGGGACCACTGAAGCTTTCTTT.

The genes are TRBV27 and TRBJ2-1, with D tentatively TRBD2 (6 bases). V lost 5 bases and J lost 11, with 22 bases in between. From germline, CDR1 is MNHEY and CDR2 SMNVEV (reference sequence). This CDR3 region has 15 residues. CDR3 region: CASSPPPWASAQQFF. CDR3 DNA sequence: TGTGCCAGCAGTCCACCCCCCTGGGCTAGCGCACAGCAGTTCTTC.

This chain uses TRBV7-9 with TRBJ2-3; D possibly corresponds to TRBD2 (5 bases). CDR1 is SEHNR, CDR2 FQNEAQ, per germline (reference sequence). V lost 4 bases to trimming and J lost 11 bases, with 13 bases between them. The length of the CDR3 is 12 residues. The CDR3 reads CASSSSAAGQYF. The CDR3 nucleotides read TGTGCCAGCAGCTCCTCCGCCGCGGGGCAGTATTTT.

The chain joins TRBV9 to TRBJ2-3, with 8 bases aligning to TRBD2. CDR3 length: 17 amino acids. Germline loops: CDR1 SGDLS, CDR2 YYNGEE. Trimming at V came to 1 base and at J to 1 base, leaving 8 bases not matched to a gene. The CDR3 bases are TGTGCCAGCAGCGTAAATTCACCGGGACTAGGCACAGATACGCAGTATTTT. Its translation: CASSVNSPGLGTDTQYF.

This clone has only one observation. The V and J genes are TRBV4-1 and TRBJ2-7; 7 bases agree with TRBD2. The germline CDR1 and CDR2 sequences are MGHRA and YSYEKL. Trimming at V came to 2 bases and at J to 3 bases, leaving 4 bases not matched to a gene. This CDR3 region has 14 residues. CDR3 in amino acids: CASSQQAGLYEQYF. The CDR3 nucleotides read TGCGCCAGCAGCCAACAAGCGGGGCTCTACGAGCAGTACTTC.

In DNA, the CDR3 is TGTGCCAGCAGTTGGACCGGGACTAGCGGGAATGAGCAGTTCTTC. Translation gives CASSWTGTSGNEQFF. The chain recombines TRBV27 with TRBJ2-1; 12 nucleotides match TRBD2. Germline loops: CDR1 MNHEY, CDR2 SMNVEV (reference sequence). J was trimmed by 7 bases and V by 4 bases; bases with no gene match: 5. CDR3 length: 15 residues.

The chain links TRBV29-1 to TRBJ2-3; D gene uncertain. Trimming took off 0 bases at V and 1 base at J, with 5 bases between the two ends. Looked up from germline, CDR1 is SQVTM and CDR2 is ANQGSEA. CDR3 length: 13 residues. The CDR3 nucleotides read TGCAGCGTTGAAGAAACTGGCACAGATACGCAGTATTTT. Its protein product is CSVEETGTDTQYF.

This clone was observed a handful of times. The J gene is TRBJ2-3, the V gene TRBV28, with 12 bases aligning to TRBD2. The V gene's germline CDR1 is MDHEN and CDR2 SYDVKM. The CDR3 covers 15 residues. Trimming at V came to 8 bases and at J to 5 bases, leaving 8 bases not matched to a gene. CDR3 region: CASSLAGGPGDTQYF. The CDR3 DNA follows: TGTGCCAGCTCCCTAGCGGGAGGGCCCGGAGATACGCAGTATTTT. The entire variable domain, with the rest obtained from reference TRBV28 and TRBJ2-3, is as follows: DVKVTQSSRYLVKRTGEKVFLECVQDMDHENMFWYRQDPGLGLRLIYFSYDVKMKEKGDIPEGYSVSREKKERFSLILESASTNQTSMYLCASSLAGGPGDTQYFGPGTRLTVL.

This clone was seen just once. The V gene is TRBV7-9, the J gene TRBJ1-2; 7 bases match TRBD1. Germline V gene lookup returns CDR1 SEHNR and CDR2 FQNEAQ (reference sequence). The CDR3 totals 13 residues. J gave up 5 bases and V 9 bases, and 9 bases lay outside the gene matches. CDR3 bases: TGTGCCAGTTCGGCCGGGACAGAGTATGGCTACACCTTC. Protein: CASSAGTEYGYTF.

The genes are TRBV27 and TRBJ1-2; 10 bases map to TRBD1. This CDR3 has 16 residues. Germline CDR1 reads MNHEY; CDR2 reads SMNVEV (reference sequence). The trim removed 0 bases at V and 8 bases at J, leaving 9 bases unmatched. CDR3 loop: CASSLSYGTGDSGYTF. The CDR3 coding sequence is TGTGCCAGCAGTTTATCCTACGGGACAGGGGATTCGGGCTACACCTTC.

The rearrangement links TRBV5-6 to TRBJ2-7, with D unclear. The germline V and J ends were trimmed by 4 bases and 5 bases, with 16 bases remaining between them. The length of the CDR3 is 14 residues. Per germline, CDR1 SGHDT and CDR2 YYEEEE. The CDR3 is CASSLISLPHEQYF. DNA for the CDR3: TGTGCCAGCAGCCTCATAAGCCTTCCCCACGAGCAGTACTTC.

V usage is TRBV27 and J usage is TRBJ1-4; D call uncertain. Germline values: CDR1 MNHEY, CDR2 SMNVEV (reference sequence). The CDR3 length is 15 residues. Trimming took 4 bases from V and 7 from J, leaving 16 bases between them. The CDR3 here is CASSSLTLRGEKLFF. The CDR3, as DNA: TGTGCCAGCAGTTCTCTGACCCTACGGGGTGAAAAACTGTTTTTT.

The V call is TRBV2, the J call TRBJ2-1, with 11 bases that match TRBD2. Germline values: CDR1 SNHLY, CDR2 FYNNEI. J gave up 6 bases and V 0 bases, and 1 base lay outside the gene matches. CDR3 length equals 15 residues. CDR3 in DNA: TGTGCCAGCAGTGAAGCCCTAGCGGGAGGCAATGAGCAGTTCTTC. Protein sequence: CASSEALAGGNEQFF.

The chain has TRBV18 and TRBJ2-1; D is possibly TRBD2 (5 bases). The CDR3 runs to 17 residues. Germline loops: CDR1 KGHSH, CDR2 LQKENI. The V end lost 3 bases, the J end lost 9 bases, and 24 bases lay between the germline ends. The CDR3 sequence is CASSPSSHLVGEGEQFF. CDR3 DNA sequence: TGTGCCAGCTCACCTTCTAGCCACCTAGTAGGAGAGGGTGAGCAGTTCTTC.

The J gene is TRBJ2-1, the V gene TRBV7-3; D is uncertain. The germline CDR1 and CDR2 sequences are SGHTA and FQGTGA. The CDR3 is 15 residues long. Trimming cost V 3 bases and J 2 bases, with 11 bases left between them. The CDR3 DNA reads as TGTGCCAGCAGCTTGAACATTGAAGCCTACAATGAGCAGTTCTTC. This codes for CASSLNIEAYNEQFF.

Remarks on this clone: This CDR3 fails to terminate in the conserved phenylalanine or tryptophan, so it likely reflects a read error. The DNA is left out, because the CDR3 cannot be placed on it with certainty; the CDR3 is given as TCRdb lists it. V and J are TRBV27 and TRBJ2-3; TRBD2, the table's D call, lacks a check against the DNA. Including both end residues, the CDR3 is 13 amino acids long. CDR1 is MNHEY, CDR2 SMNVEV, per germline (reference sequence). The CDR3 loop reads CASSLERGEAVSA.

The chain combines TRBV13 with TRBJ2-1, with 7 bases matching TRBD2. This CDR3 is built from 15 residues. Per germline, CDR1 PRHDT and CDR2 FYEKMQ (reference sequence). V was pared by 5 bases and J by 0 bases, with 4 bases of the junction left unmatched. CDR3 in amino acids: CASSPRDYSYNEQFF. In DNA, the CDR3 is TGTGCCAGCAGCCCAAGGGACTACTCCTACAATGAGCAGTTCTTC.

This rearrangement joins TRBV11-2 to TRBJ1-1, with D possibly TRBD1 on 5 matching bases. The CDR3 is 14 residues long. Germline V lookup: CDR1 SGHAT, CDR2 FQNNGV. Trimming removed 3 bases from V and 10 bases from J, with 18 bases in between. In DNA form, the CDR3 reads TGTGCCAGCAGCTTTTCCCACAGGAACGGACCAGCTTTCTTT. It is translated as CASSFSHRNGPAFF.

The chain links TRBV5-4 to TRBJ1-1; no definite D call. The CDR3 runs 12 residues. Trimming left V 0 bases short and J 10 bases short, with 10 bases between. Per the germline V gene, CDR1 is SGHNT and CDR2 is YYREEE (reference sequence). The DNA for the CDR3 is TGTGCCAGCAGCTTGGAATCTTACGGAGCTTTCTTT. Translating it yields CASSLESYGAFF.

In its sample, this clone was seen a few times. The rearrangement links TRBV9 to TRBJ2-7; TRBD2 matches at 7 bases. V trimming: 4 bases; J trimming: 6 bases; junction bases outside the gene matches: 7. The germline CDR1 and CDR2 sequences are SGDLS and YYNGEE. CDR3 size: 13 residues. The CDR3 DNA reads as TGTGCCAGCAGCCGATTAGCGGGCGGCGAGCAGTACTTC. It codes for CASSRLAGGEQYF.

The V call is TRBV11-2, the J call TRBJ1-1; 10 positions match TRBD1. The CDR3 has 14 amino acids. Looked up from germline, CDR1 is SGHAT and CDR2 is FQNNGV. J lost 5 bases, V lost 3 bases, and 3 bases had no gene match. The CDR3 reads CASSLTGGRTEAFF. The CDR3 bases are TGTGCCAGCAGCTTGACAGGGGGCAGAACTGAAGCTTTCTTT.

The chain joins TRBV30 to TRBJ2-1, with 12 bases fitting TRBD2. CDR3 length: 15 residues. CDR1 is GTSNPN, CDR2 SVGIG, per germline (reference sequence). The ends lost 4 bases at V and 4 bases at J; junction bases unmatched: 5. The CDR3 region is CAWTGLAGPYNEQFF. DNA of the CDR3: TGTGCCTGGACGGGACTAGCGGGCCCTTACAATGAGCAGTTCTTC.

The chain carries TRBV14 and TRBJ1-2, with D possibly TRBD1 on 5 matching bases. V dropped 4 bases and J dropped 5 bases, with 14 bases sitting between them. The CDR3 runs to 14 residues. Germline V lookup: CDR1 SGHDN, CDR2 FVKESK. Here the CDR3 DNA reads TGTGCCAGCAGCCGAAATTCGGGGGGTTATGGCTACACCTTC. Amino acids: CASSRNSGGYGYTF.

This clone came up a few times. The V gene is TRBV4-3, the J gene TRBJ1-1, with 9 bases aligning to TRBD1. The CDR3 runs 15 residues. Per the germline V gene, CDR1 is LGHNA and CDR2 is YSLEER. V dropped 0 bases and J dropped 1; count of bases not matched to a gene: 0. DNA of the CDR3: TGCGCCAGCAGCCAAGAACAGGGGGCGAACACTGAAGCTTTCTTT. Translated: CASSQEQGANTEAFF.

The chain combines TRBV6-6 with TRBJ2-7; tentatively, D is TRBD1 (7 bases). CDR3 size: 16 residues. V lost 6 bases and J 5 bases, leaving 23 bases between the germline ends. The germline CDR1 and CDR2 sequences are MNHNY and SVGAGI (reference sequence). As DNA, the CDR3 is TGTGCCAGCAGAGCAACCCAATTGGCAGGGGGGCACGAGCAGTACTTC. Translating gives CASRATQLAGGHEQYF.

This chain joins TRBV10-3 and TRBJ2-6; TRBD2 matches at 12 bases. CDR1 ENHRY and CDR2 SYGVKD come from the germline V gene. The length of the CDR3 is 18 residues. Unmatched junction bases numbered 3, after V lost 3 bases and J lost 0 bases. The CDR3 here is CAISETSGGSSGANVLTF. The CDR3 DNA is TGTGCCATCAGTGAAACTAGCGGGGGGAGCTCTGGGGCCAACGTCCTGACTTTC.

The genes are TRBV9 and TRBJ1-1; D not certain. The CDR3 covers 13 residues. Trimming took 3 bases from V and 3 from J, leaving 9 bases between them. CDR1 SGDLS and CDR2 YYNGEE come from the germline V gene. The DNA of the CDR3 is TGTGCCAGCAGCGCCTCCTCCCACACTGAAGCTTTCTTT. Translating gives CASSASSHTEAFF. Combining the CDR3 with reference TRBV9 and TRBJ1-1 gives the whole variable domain DSGVTQTPKHLITATGQRVTLRCSPRSGDLSVYWYQQSLDQGLQFLIQYYNGEERAKGNILERFSAQQFPDLHSELNLSSLELGDSALYFCASSASSHTEAFFGQGTRLTVV.

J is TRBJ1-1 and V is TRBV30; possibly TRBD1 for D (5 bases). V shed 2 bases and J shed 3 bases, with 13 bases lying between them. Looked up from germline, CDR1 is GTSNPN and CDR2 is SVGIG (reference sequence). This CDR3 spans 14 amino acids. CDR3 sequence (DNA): TGTGCCTGGAGTAAGGGCAGGGCCGACACTGAAGCTTTCTTT. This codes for CAWSKGRADTEAFF.

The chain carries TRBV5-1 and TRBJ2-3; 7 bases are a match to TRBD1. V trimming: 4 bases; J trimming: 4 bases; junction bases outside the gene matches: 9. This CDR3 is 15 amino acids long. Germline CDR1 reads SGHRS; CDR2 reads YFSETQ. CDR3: CASSATGTAPDTQYF. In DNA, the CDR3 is TGCGCCAGCAGCGCTACCGGGACAGCTCCAGATACGCAGTATTTT.

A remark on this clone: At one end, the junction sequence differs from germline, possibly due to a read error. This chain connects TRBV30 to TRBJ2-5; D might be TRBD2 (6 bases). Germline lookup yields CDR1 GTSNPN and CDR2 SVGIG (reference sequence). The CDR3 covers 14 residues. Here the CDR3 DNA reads TGTGCCCGGAGCGGGCGGACCGACGGGGGACCCCAGTACTTC. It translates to CARSGRTDGGPQYF.